Listed below are T cell receptor beta chains from one sample, sequenced in a study of T-cell memory formation after mild COVID-19. TCRdb processed the 5' RACE reads anew with MiXCR; each CDR3 protein has one entry. The sample holds about 400,000 distinct CDR3 sequences, about an eighth seen once. The specimen was PBMCs or a T cell subset sorted from them (not recorded which). The origin of the receptors is a man between 18 and 29 years old who had mild COVID-19 (a few samples of this study predate the infection). Cell type and time point are not known. Both conserved end residues are part of each CDR3. D genes are given only for firm matches. Some rows have no size entry. The others give once, few or many, or a class for an expanded clone.

v_gene,abundance,d_gene,j_gene,CDR3nt,CDR3aa
TRBV12-3/TRBV12-4,-,-,TRBJ1-1,TGTGCCAGCAGTTTCAGTGTGGGGGCCACTGAAGCTTTCTTT,CASSFSVGATEAFF
TRBV2,-,TRBD1,TRBJ2-1,TGTGCCACCGCCGGGACAGGGGGGAATGAGCAGTTCTTC,CATAGTGGNEQFF
TRBV12-3/TRBV12-4,-,-,TRBJ2-3,TGTGCCAGCGGTAAACAGGCAGATACGCAGTATTTT,CASGKQADTQYF
TRBV12-3/TRBV12-4,few,-,TRBJ1-5,TGTGCCAGCAGCCAACATCGCAATCAGCCCCAGCATTTT,CASSQHRNQPQHF
TRBV6-5,-,TRBD1,TRBJ2-7,TGTGCCAGCCAGGGGGACACCTTCCACGAGCAGTACTTC,CASQGDTFHEQYF
TRBV7-8,few,TRBD1,TRBJ2-2,TGTGCCAGCAGCTTAGGCGCAGGGGGCAGGGCGAACACCGGGGAGCTGTTTTTT,CASSLGAGGRANTGELFF
TRBV7-2,few,-,TRBJ2-7,TGTGCCAGCAGCGAACTTCGGGGGCGGGGGTACTTC,CASSELRGRGYF
TRBV24-1,many,TRBD2,TRBJ2-5,TGTGCCACCAGTGAGGGGTTACTAGCGGACCAAGAGACCCAGTACTTC,CATSEGLLADQETQYF
TRBV6-2/TRBV6-3,-,-,TRBJ2-3,TGTGCCAGCAGTTACCCACCGCGGGGGCTCACAGATACGCAGTATTTT,CASSYPPRGLTDTQYF
TRBV29-1,few,TRBD1,TRBJ1-1,TGCAGCGTTACCGGACAGGGAAACCCTGAAGCTTTCTTT,CSVTGQGNPEAFF
TRBV4-1,-,-,TRBJ1-1,TGCGCCAGCAGCCAGGGTTGGTCTGCGAACACTGAAGCTTTCTTT,CASSQGWSANTEAFF
TRBV2,few,-,TRBJ2-3,TGTGCCAGCATGTGGACAGATACGCAGTATTTT,CASMWTDTQYF
TRBV6-1,-,TRBD1,TRBJ1-5,TGTGCCAGTCGCCTCAGACAGGGTCAGCCCCAGCATTTT,CASRLRQGQPQHF
TRBV11-2,few,-,TRBJ1-2,TGTGCCAGCAGCCCCGACAGGCAGGGTGGCTACACCTTC,CASSPDRQGGYTF
TRBV5-1,-,-,TRBJ2-1,TGCGCCAGCAGCCCTTCTCCTAGCGCAGGATACAATGAGCAGTTCTTC,CASSPSPSAGYNEQFF
TRBV7-2,many,TRBD2,TRBJ2-3,TGTGCCAGCAGCTTACTAGCGGGGCCCAGCACAGATACGCAGTATTTT,CASSLLAGPSTDTQYF
TRBV6-6,many,-,TRBJ2-7,TGTGCCAGCAGTAACGGGGAGAGCTCCTACGAGCAGTACTTC,CASSNGESSYEQYF